This T cell receptor (beta chain) was sequenced for a study of cytomegalovirus exposure and HLA in healthy donors. In the study overall: Ancestry clustering placed around four fifths of around 400 genotyped donors in the Caucasian-associated cluster. Study-wide results and caveats: A later analysis by the authors found several of the most significant clusters apparently linked to common viral pathogens. A later analysis, which compared TCR beta chains of equal frequency, found the HLA-associated ones more clonally expanded.

Remarks on this clone: Antigen unknown.

PCR used 60 Vbeta primers and 13 Jbeta primers. Produced via immunoSEQ multiplex PCR; TCRdb's table is partial and in-frame only. The repertoire holds 55,000 to 70,000 clones, with more than 70% as singletons. There were likely unrecorded immune exposures, though donors were nominally healthy when sampled. V lost 8 bases, J lost 4 bases, and 9 bases lay in between. The CDR3 sequence is 12 residues long. Germline V gene data show CDR1 as LNHNV and CDR2 as YYDKDF (reference sequence). This receptor was identified in a male donor in good health and CMV-seronegative. The sample consisted of PBMCs. The genes are TRBV15 and TRBJ1-5; no firm D call. The CDR3 DNA follows: TGTGCCACCCAGATTATTAATCAGCCCCAGCATTTT. The encoded protein is CATQIINQPQHF.